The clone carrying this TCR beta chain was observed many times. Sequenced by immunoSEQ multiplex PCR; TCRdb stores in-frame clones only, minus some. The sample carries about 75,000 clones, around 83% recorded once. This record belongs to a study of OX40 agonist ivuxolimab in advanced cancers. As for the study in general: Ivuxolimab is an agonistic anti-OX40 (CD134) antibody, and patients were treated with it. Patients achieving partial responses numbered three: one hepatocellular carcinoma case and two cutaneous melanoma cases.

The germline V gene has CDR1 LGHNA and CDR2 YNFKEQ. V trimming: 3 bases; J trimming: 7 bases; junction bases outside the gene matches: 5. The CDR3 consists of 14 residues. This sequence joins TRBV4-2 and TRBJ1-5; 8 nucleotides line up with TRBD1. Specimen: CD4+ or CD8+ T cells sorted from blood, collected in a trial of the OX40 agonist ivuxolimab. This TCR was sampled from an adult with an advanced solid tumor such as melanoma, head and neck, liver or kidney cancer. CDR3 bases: TGTGCCAGCAGCCACGGACAGGGACGCCAGCCCCAGCATTTT. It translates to CASSHGQGRQPQHF.